This record covers a single T cell receptor (beta chain). The CDR3 covers 12 residues. Trimming stripped 6 bases from V and 2 bases from J, with 6 bases between. CDR1 and CDR2 (germline): SGHAT, FQNNGV. The sample is drawn from a study of Ad26.COV2.S vaccination and SARS-CoV-2 variants. Study summary: This donor came from the COV1001 trial of Ad26.COV2.S.

TCRdb's table, derived via immunoSEQ multiplex PCR, lists solely in-frame clones and lacks some. The table shows under 400,000 clones, with around 86% occurring only once. Treatment indicated: about 20 received Ad26.COV2.S at low or high dose, single or two shots; a few received placebo; per-sample allocation not given. The samples date from day 63 after the first vaccine or placebo injection. The donor was a Boston adult aged 18-55 years. The receptor comes from a person between 18 and 65 years old who received the Ad26.COV2.S COVID-19 vaccine or a placebo. The J gene is TRBJ2-3, the V gene TRBV11-2; D remains unclear. This specimen consisted of peripheral blood, obtained in a trial of Ad26.COV2.S vaccine versus placebo. CDR3 region: CASRKDTDTQYF. The CDR3 DNA reads as TGTGCCAGCAGAAAAGACACAGATACGCAGTATTTT.